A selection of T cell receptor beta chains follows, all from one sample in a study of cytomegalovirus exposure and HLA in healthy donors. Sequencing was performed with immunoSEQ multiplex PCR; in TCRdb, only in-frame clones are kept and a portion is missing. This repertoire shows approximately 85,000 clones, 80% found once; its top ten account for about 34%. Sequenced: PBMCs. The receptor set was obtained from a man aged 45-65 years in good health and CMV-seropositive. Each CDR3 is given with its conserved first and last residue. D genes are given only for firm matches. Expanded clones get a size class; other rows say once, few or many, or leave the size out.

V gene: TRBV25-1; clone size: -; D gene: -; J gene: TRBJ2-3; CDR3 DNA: TGTGCCAGCAGTGTACAGTTTAGCACAGATACGCAGTATTTT; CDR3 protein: CASSVQFSTDTQYF
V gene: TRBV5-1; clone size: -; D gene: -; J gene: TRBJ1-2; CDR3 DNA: TGCGCCAGCAGCTCCGGTCCCTCTAACTATGGCTACACCTTC; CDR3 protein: CASSSGPSNYGYTF
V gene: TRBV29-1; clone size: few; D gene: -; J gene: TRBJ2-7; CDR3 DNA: TGCAGCGTTATTGAGCTTACCTACGAGCAGTACTTC; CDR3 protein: CSVIELTYEQYF
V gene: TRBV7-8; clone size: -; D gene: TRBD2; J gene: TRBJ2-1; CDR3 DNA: TGTGCCAGCAGCTTAGCGGGAGGGCCAGCCAATGAGCAGTTCTTC; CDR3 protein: CASSLAGGPANEQFF
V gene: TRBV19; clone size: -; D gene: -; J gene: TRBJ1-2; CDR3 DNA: TGTGCCAGTAGTATAGGGACGGGAAACTATGGCTACACCTTC; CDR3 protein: CASSIGTGNYGYTF
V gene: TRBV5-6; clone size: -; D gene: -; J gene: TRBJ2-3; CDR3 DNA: TGTGCCAGCAGCTTGGGCAGGGAAGATACGCAGTATTTT; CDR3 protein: CASSLGREDTQYF
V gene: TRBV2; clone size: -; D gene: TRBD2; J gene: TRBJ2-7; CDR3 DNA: TGTGCCAGCAGGGAGACTAGCGGGAGTGTTTCGTACGAGCAGTACTTC; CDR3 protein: CASRETSGSVSYEQYF
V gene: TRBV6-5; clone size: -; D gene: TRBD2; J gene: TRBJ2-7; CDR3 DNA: TGTGCCAGCAGCTTGCGGGGGTTGTCCTACGAGCAGTACTTC; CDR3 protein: CASSLRGLSYEQYF
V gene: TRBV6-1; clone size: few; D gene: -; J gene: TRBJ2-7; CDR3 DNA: TGTGCCAGCAGTGAACGGGCGGGCACTCGGCGTGAGCAGTACTTC; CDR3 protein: CASSERAGTRREQYF
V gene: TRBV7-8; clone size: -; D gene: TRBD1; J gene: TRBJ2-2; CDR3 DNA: TGTGCCAGCAGCACCCGGGGACAGGAGCGGCGGACCGGGGAGCTGTTTTTT; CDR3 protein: CASSTRGQERRTGELFF
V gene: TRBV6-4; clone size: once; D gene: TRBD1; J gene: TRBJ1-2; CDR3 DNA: TGTGCCAGCAGGACAGGGGCGAGGGGCTACACCTTC; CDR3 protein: CASRTGARGYTF
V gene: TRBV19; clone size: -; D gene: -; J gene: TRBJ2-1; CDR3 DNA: TGTGCCAGTAGTACAAGGCGGGCAGGTACCCATGAGCAGTTCTTC; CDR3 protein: CASSTRRAGTHEQFF
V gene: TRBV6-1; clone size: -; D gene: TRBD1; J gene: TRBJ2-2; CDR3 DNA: TGTGCCAGCAGAGCAGGGGGCGACGGCGGGGAGCTGTTTTTT; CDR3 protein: CASRAGGDGGELFF
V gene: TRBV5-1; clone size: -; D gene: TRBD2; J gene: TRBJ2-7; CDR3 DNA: TGCGCCAGCAGCCCGCCAGCGGGAGTCTCCTACGAGCAGTACTTC; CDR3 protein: CASSPPAGVSYEQYF
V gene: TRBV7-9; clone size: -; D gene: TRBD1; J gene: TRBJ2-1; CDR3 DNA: TGTTCCAGCAGCTTAGGGGCGTCAGGGGGTGAGGGTGAGCAGTTCTTC; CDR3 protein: CSSSLGASGGEGEQFF
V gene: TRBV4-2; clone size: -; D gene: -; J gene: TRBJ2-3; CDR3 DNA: TGTGCCAGCAGCCGAGTAGCCGGGGGTCTTCGCACAGATACGCAGTATTTT; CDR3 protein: CASSRVAGGLRTDTQYF
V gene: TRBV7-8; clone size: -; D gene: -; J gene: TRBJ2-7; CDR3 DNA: TGTGCCAGCAGCTTAGGGGGGGGCTTTTATTACGAGCAGTACTTC; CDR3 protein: CASSLGGGFYYEQYF
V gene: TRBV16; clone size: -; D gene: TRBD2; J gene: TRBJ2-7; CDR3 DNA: TGTGCCAGCAGCCCGGGACTAGCGTACGAGCAGTACTTC; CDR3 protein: CASSPGLAYEQYF
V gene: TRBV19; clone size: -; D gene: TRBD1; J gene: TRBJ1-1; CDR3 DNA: TGTGCCAGTATCGCAAGGGGACAGGGGGCGGACACTGAAGCTTTCTTT; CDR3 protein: CASIARGQGADTEAFF
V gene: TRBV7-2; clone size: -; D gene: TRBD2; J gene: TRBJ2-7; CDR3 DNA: TGTGCCAGCAGCGAGACTAGCGGGCCCTACGAGCAGTACTTC; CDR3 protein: CASSETSGPYEQYF
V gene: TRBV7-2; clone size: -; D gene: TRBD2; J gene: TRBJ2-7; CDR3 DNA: TGTGCAAGCTCTAGCGGGAGACGTTACGAGCAGTACTTC; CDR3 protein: CASSSGRRYEQYF
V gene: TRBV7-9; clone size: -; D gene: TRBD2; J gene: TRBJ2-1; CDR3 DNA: TGTGCCAGCAGTCTCCAGGCGGGAGGGCCGAATGAGCAGTTCTTC; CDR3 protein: CASSLQAGGPNEQFF
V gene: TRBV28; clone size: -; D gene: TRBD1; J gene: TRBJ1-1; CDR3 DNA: TGTGCCAGCAGTTTTGGGACAGGGAAAGCTTTCTTT; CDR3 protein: CASSFGTGKAFF
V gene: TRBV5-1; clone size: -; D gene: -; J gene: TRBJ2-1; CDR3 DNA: TGCGCCACCCAGGGGGCTAGCGGGGTTAACAATGAGCAGTTCTTC; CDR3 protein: CATQGASGVNNEQFF
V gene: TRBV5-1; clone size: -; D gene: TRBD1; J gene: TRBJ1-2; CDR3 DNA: TGCGCCAGCAGCTTGGAGGGGACAGGATATAGAGGCTACACCTTC; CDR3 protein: CASSLEGTGYRGYTF